One sample yielded the 21 T cell receptor beta chains listed below, sequenced in a study of identical twins. TCRdb fed the 5' RACE reads into MiXCR, producing one record per CDR3 protein. The data hold some 500,000 distinct CDR3 sequences, with around 9.6% observed a single time. The same specimen was also included in a second study, on yellow fever vaccine responses in identical twins.

Sequences were obtained from PBMCs. Source of these receptors: a woman between 18 and 29 years old in good health.

This clonotype was recorded many times. The V gene is TRBV20-1, the J gene TRBJ2-3; D gene ambiguous. The length of the CDR3 is 15 residues. The V end was cut by 0 bases, the J end by 4 bases, with 14 bases between. Per germline, CDR1 DFQATT and CDR2 SNEGSKA (reference sequence). The CDR3 DNA sequence: TGCAGTGCTAGAGATATTGGACCGATGTCAGATACGCAGTATTTT. The encoded protein is CSARDIGPMSDTQYF.

This clonotype was seen only a few times. The V gene is TRBV6-5, the J gene TRBJ2-2; D possibly corresponds to TRBD1 (6 bases). V was clipped by 2 bases and J by 3 bases, with 13 bases between them. There are 16 residues in the CDR3. Germline-derived CDR1 and CDR2 are MNHEY and SVGAGI. CDR3 in DNA: TGTGCCAGCAGTTACACCCGGACAGTTCACACCGGGGAGCTGTTTTTT. This sequence encodes CASSYTRTVHTGELFF.

This clonotype was counted only a few times. This sequence joins TRBV6-5 and TRBJ2-5; TRBD1 matches 9 bases. The CDR3 is 15 amino acids. Germline values: CDR1 MNHEY, CDR2 SVGAGI. V lost 0 bases to trimming and J lost 1 base; unmatched junction nucleotides: 0. The CDR3 DNA sequence: TGTGCCAGCAGTTACTCGGGACAGGGCCAAGAGACCCAGTACTTC. This gives the protein CASSYSGQGQETQYF.

Only a few counts were recorded for this clonotype. The rearrangement links TRBV7-2 to TRBJ1-6; 7 bases map to TRBD1. CDR3 length equals 15 residues. The V segment lost 3 bases and the J segment 7 bases; nucleotides outside the gene matches: 6. CDR1 SGHTA and CDR2 FQGNSA come from the germline V gene. The CDR3 DNA reads TGTGCCAGCAGCTTTTTTATGACAGGGAATTCACCCCTCCACTTT. It is translated as CASSFFMTGNSPLHF.

This clonotype has just a few counts. J is TRBJ1-2 and V is TRBV6-5; possibly TRBD1 for D (6 bases). This CDR3 contains 14 residues. The germline V and J ends were trimmed by 2 bases and 4 bases, with 11 bases remaining between them. Germline V gene lookup returns CDR1 MNHEY and CDR2 SVGAGI. The CDR3 DNA reads as TGTGCCAGCAGTTACCAACAGGGAGCCTATGGCTACACCTTC. It codes for CASSYQQGAYGYTF.

This clonotype came up many times. V is TRBV4-2 and J is TRBJ1-5; D gene unclear. This CDR3 contains 17 residues. V was cut by 0 bases and J by 6 bases, with 18 bases left in between. Per germline, CDR1 LGHNA and CDR2 YNFKEQ. This CDR3 reads CASSQDGDAGTTQPQHF. In DNA, the CDR3 is TGTGCCAGCAGCCAAGACGGGGATGCGGGAACTACTCAGCCCCAGCATTTT.

The chain recombines TRBV5-4 with TRBJ2-3; 7 positions agree with TRBD1. Germline-derived CDR1 and CDR2 are SGHNT and YYREEE (reference sequence). V lost 0 bases, J lost 5 bases, and 21 bases stayed unmatched. The CDR3 extends over 20 amino acids. CDR3 bases: TGTGCCAGCAGCTTGGCCACGGTGGGGACAGTTACACCGCCCGGAGATACGCAGTATTTT. Residues: CASSLATVGTVTPPGDTQYF. Together with reference TRBV5-4 and TRBJ2-3, the CDR3 gives the full variable domain: ETGVTQSPTHLIKTRGQQVTLRCSSQSGHNTVSWYQQALGQGPQFIFQYYREEENGRGNFPPRFSGLQFPNYSSELNVNALELDDSALYLCASSLATVGTVTPPGDTQYFGPGTRLTVL.

In its sample, this clonotype was seen a few times. The V gene is TRBV12-3 or TRBV12-4, the J gene TRBJ2-3; possible D gene TRBD2, 6 bases. This CDR3 contains 15 residues. V was clipped by 5 bases and J by 0 bases, with 12 bases between them. The CDR3 reads CASSNGLKSTDTQYF. In DNA, the CDR3 is TGTGCCAGCAGTAATGGACTAAAAAGCACAGATACGCAGTATTTT.

The chain couples TRBV29-1 to TRBJ2-7, with 8 bases aligning to TRBD2. The CDR3 is 13 residues long. After removal of 4 bases from V and 5 bases from J, the junction contained 7 bases not matched to a gene. Germline loops: CDR1 SQVTM, CDR2 ANQGSEA. CDR3 nucleotide sequence: TGCAGCGTTGCTAACCGGGGGGGGCACGAGCAGTACTTC. It yields the protein CSVANRGGHEQYF.

This clonotype was seen a handful of times. The V call is TRBV12-3 or TRBV12-4, the J call TRBJ2-1, with D perhaps TRBD2 (5 bases). The V gene lost 5 bases and the J gene lost 4 bases, with 12 bases spanning the gap. This CDR3 has 14 residues. CDR3 DNA sequence: TGTGCCAGCAGTATACCCGGGATTTACAATGAGCAGTTCTTC. Its translation is CASSIPGIYNEQFF.

The chain employs TRBV20-1 and TRBJ2-3, with D maybe TRBD1 (6 bases). Germline V gives CDR1 DFQATT, CDR2 SNEGSKA (reference sequence). This CDR3 comprises 15 residues. Trimming took off 3 bases at V and 2 bases at J, with 15 bases between the two ends. The CDR3 DNA reads TGCAGTGCTAGCAATCCTTGGACAGACACAGATACGCAGTATTTT. Encoded protein: CSASNPWTDTDTQYF.

There are many counts of this clonotype. This chain joins TRBV20-1 and TRBJ2-1; D call uncertain. From germline, CDR1 is DFQATT and CDR2 SNEGSKA (reference sequence). V gave up 3 bases and J gave up 5 bases, with 8 bases separating them. The CDR3 consists of 12 residues. CDR3 bases: TGCAGTGCTAGCATGGGGAACAATGAGCAGTTCTTC. This codes for CSASMGNNEQFF.

This clonotype has ten or more counts. This chain connects TRBV12-3 or TRBV12-4 to TRBJ1-1; 9 nucleotides agree with TRBD1. CDR3 length equals 13 residues. Losses at the gene ends were 5 bases for V and 9 bases for J; bases not matched to a gene: 7. The CDR3 coding sequence is TGTGCCAGCAGTCCCCCGGACAGGGGAAAAGCTTTCTTT. Its translation: CASSPPDRGKAFF.

This clonotype was detected only a few times. The chain couples TRBV29-1 to TRBJ2-2; no firm D call. The CDR3 loop spans 14 amino acids. Germline CDR1 reads SQVTM; CDR2 reads ANQGSEA. The V and J ends lost 7 bases and 9 bases respectively, with 21 bases between them. CDR3 coding DNA: TGCAGCGCCATCTCGGCAGTTGGCGCCCGGGAGCTGTTTTTT. It specifies CSAISAVGARELFF.

V gene TRBV12-3 or TRBV12-4 combines with J gene TRBJ2-1, with TRBD1 as a possible D gene (5 bases). The CDR3 length is 16 residues. V was shortened by 3 bases and J by 8 bases, with 20 bases between the two germline ends. The CDR3 spells CASSFPAEGVGDEQFF. The DNA of the CDR3 is TGTGCCAGCAGTTTTCCCGCAGAAGGGGTAGGGGATGAGCAGTTCTTC.

Ten or more counts support this clonotype. V usage is TRBV3-1 and J usage is TRBJ2-7; possible D gene TRBD1, 6 bases. Trimming left V 4 bases short and J 3 bases short, with 16 bases between. The germline V gene has CDR1 LGHDT and CDR2 YNNKEL (reference sequence). The CDR3 covers 15 residues. The CDR3 sequence: CASSLTPGQIYEQYF. The CDR3 DNA reads as TGTGCCAGCAGCCTCACTCCGGGACAAATCTACGAGCAGTACTTC.

The chain joins TRBV29-1 to TRBJ2-3; D is unresolved. This CDR3 has 12 residues. Per germline, CDR1 SQVTM and CDR2 ANQGSEA. The germline V and J ends were trimmed by 5 bases and 4 bases, with 10 bases remaining between them. CDR3 sequence: CSVSEFSDTQYF. The DNA of the CDR3 is TGCAGCGTTTCAGAGTTTTCAGATACGCAGTATTTT.

This clonotype occurred a few times. V is TRBV6-2 or TRBV6-3 and J is TRBJ2-1, with 14 bases aligning to TRBD2. Germline V gene lookup returns CDR1 MNHEY and CDR2 SVGEGT. Trimming took 8 bases from V and 7 from J; bases not matched to a gene: 4. CDR3 size: 14 residues. Here the CDR3 DNA reads TGTGCCAGCGCCGGGACTAGCGGGAGAAATGAGCAGTTCTTC. This sequence encodes CASAGTSGRNEQFF.

This clonotype has ten or more counts. This chain connects TRBV29-1 to TRBJ1-2, with unresolved D. The germline gives CDR1 SQVTM, CDR2 ANQGSEA. The CDR3 totals 12 residues. Trimming cost V 1 base and J 4 bases, with 7 bases left between them. CDR3 region: CSVEVPSYGYTF. CDR3 in DNA: TGCAGCGTTGAAGTGCCGAGCTATGGCTACACCTTC.

This clonotype was counted at least ten times. The gene calls are TRBV20-1 and TRBJ2-7; possible D gene TRBD1, 6 bases. V lost 3 bases, J lost 0 bases, and 18 bases lay in between. Germline V CDR1 and CDR2: DFQATT, SNEGSKA (reference sequence). The CDR3 is 16 amino acids. CDR3 residues: CSASAVTGGGSYEQYF. The CDR3 DNA is TGCAGTGCTAGCGCAGTGACAGGAGGAGGCTCCTACGAGCAGTACTTC.

Only a few counts were recorded for this clonotype. The chain employs TRBV2 and TRBJ2-5; TRBD2 is a possible D gene (6 bases). The V end was cut by 2 bases, the J end by 1 base, with 20 bases between. CDR3 length equals 18 residues. Per the germline V gene, CDR1 is SNHLY and CDR2 is FYNNEI. CDR3 residues: CASSEYPLGAGVQETQYF. The CDR3 bases are TGTGCCAGCAGTGAATACCCTTTAGGAGCGGGCGTCCAAGAGACCCAGTACTTC. Based on the CDR3 plus reference TRBV2 and TRBJ2-5, the full variable domain is EPEVTQTPSHQVTQMGQEVILRCVPISNHLYFYWYRQILGQKVEFLVSFYNNEISEKSEIFDDQFSVERPDGSNFTLKIRSTKLEDSAMYFCASSEYPLGAGVQETQYFGPGTRLLVL.